The 9 T cell receptor beta chains below come from one sample, sequenced in a study of T cells in women clearing cervical HPV infection. The protocol was immunoSEQ multiplex PCR, while the TCRdb copy is restricted to in-frame clones and leaves out a portion. The sample features 42,000 or so clones, with 4.5% to 5.5% in its top ten. The sequenced sample consisted of blood buffy coat. These receptors originate from a woman between 18 and 75 years old with a cervical HPV16 infection that either progressed to CIN3+ or cleared (not recorded which).

As to this clone: The read ends 3 residues early relative to the CDR3; the germline J gene fills the gap. This chain connects TRBV19 to TRBJ2-5; 7 nucleotides align to TRBD2. The V segment lost 5 bases and the J segment 4 bases; nucleotides outside the gene matches: 10. Germline V gives CDR1 LNHDA, CDR2 SQIVND (reference sequence). The CDR3 is made up of 15 amino acids. CDR3: CASSPRGEIRETQYF. Incomplete CDR3 DNA: TGTGCCAGTAGTCCACGGGGGGAAATTCGAGAGACC.

On this clone: The read ends 3 residues shy of where the CDR3 ends; the end is completed using the germline J gene. The chain is built from TRBV5-1 and TRBJ1-5; no reliable D call. Germline V gene lookup returns CDR1 SGHRS and CDR2 YFSETQ. V shed 4 bases and J shed 3 bases, with 11 bases lying between them. The CDR3 is 14 residues long. The CDR3 bases that were read are TGCGCCAGCAGCCCTGACATAGACAATCAGCCC. It codes for CASSPDIDNQP. The whole CDR3 region reads CASSPDIDNQPQHF. The full variable domain, its missing parts supplied by reference TRBV5-1 and TRBJ1-5, is KAGVTQTPRYLIKTRGQQVTLSCSPISGHRSVSWYQQTPGQGLQFLFEYFSETQRNKGNFPGRFSGRQFSNSRSEMNVSTLELGDSALYLCASSPDIDNQPQHFGDGTRLSIL.

Concerning this clone: The read terminates 3 residues ahead of where the CDR3 ends, so the germline J gene completes it. The V and J genes are TRBV5-5 and TRBJ2-7; D is possibly TRBD2 (5 bases). CDR1 SGHKS and CDR2 YYEKEE come from the germline V gene (reference sequence). Trimming shortened V by 4 bases and J by 3 bases, and 11 bases separated the two germline ends. The CDR3 loop spans 13 amino acids. CDR3 DNA (partial): TGTGCCAGCAGCCTAGGACTTTACTACGAG. It translates to CASSLGLYYE. The whole CDR3 protein reads CASSLGLYYEQYF.

With regard to this clone: The DNA ends 3 residues before the CDR3 does, and the rest of the CDR3 is filled in from the germline J gene. The rearrangement uses TRBV12-3 or TRBV12-4 and TRBJ2-5; D is unclear. This CDR3 is 11 amino acids long. V lost 5 bases and J lost 5, with 6 bases in between. The CDR3 is CASSLLETQYF. The CDR3 bases that were read are TGTGCCAGCAGTCTCCTCGAGACC.

On this clone: The read is 3 residues too short to cover the CDR3 end, so that end is filled in from the germline J gene. The V gene is TRBV14, the J gene TRBJ2-5, with 8 nucleotides matching TRBD1. Trimming took 4 bases from V and 7 from J; bases not matched to a gene: 11. Germline V lookup: CDR1 SGHDN, CDR2 FVKESK. This CDR3 is 15 amino acids long. CDR3 amino acids: CASSPHSDRAGTQYF. The DNA read from the CDR3 is TGTGCCAGCAGCCCCCACTCGGACAGGGCCGGGACC.

On this clone: The CDR3 extends 3 residues past the end of the read, so its final part is completed from the germline J gene. The chain combines TRBV30 with TRBJ1-6, with D unresolved. V was cut by 0 bases and J by 7 bases, with 7 bases left in between. This CDR3 region has 13 residues. Germline CDR1 reads GTSNPN; CDR2 reads SVGIG (reference sequence). CDR3 protein: CAWSVPGNSPLHF. Partial CDR3 DNA: TGTGCCTGGAGTGTACCGGGGAATTCACCC.

On this clone: The read stops 3 residues short of the end of the CDR3; the missing end is completed from the germline J gene. The V and J genes are TRBV6-1 and TRBJ2-4; 9 bases are shared with TRBD2. Per germline, CDR1 MNHNS and CDR2 SASEGT. The CDR3 totals 16 residues. V shed 3 bases, J shed 3 bases, and the junction held 6 bases outside the gene matches. The CDR3 spells CASSEAGGQNKNIQYF. CDR3 DNA (partial): TGTGCCAGCAGTGAGGCGGGGGGGCAAAACAAAAACATT.

On this clone: The CDR3 end lies 3 residues beyond the end of the read and is filled in from the germline J gene. The V gene is TRBV29-1, the J gene TRBJ2-7; D possibly corresponds to TRBD1 (6 bases). This CDR3 comprises 15 residues. V was shortened by 5 bases and J by 1 base, with 18 bases between the two germline ends. CDR1 is SQVTM, CDR2 ANQGSEA, per germline. The CDR3: CSVRATDRLSYEQYF. Incomplete CDR3 DNA: TGCAGCGTTAGGGCCACAGACAGGTTATCCTACGAG.

Remarks on this clone: With the read ending 3 residues before the CDR3 end, the germline J gene is used to fill in that end. The genes are TRBV5-1 and TRBJ2-6; 7 nucleotides match TRBD1. V was clipped by 5 bases and J by 0 bases; unmatched bases: 11. CDR1 SGHRS and CDR2 YFSETQ come from the germline V gene. The CDR3 extends over 18 amino acids. CDR3 bases read: TGCGCCAGCAGGCATGACAGGGCCATTGACTCTGGGGCCAACGTC. This codes for CASRHDRAIDSGANV. In full, the CDR3 is CASRHDRAIDSGANVLTF.